This T cell receptor (beta chain) is drawn from a study of identical twins. About this clonotype itself: The target antigen is unknown.

Template switching introduced a universal primer site, and the cDNA bore unique molecular identifiers. TCRdb used MiXCR to reprocess the 5' RACE reads, holding one entry per CDR3 protein. The table records about 240,000 distinct CDR3 sequences, 10% to 15% of them present only once. The study's findings and limits: An excess of low generation probability was shown by twin-shared out-of-frame alpha sequences. Modeled out-of-frame TCR alpha sharing in monozygotic twins fell below observed levels.

The length of the CDR3 is 15 residues. V was trimmed by 5 bases and J by 7 bases, leaving 17 bases between them. CDR1 LGHDT and CDR2 YNNKEL come from the germline V gene (reference sequence). The same specimen was also included in a second study, on yellow fever vaccine responses in identical twins.

The specimen was memory (CD45RO+) T cells sorted from blood. The clonotype comes from a woman in her late teens or twenties in good health. The chain joins TRBV3-1 to TRBJ2-2; D perhaps matches TRBD2 (6 bases). This chain's CDR3 is CASSGAGSIYGELFF. The CDR3 DNA sequence: TGTGCCAGCAGCGGAGCGGGTTCGATCTACGGGGAGCTGTTTTTT.